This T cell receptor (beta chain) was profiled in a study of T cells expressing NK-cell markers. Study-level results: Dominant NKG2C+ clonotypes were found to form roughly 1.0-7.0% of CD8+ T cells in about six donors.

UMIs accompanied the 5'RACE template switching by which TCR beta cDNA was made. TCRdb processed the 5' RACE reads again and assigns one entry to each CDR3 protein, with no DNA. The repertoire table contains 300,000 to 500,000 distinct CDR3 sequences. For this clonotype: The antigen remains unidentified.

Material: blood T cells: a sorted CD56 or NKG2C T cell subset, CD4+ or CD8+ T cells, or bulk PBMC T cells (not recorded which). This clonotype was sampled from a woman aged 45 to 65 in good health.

CDR3 amino acids: CATSDPTGGVTGELFF. This chain links TRBV24-1 with TRBJ2-2; TCRdb reports TRBD1, a call that lacks DNA to check it against. The CDR3 covers 16 residues. Germline CDR1 is KGHDR and CDR2 is SFDVKD.